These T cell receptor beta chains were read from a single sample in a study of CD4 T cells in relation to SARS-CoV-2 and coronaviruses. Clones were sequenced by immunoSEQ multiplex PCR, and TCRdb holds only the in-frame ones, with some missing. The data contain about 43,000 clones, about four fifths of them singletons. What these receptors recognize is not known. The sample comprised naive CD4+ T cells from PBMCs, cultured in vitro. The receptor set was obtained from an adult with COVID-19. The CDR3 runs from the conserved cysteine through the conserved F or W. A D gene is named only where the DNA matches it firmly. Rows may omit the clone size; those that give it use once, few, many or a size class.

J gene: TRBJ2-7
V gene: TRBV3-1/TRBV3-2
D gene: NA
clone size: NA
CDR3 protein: CASSQTPASYEQYF
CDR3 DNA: TGTGCCAGCAGCCAAACCCCAGCCTCCTACGAGCAGTACTTC

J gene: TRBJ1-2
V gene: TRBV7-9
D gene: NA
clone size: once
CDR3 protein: CASSPPVANYGYTF
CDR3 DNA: TGTGCCAGCAGCCCCCCGGTAGCTAACTATGGCTACACCTTC

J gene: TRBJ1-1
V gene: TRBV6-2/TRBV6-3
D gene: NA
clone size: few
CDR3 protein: CASSPLQGKNTEAFF
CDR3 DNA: TGTGCCAGCAGTCCACTACAGGGCAAGAACACTGAAGCTTTCTTT

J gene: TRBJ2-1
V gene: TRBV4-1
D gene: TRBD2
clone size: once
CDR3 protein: CASSQGPGRANEQFF
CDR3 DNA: TGCGCCAGCAGCCAAGGTCCCGGGAGGGCAAATGAGCAGTTCTTC

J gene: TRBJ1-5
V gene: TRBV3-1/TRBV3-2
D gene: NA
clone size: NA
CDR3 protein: CASSQGGNQPQHF
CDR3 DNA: TGTGCCAGCAGCCAGGGAGGTAATCAGCCCCAGCATTTT

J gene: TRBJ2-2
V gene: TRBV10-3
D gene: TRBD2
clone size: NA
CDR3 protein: CATGRGDHTGELFF
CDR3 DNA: TGTGCCACCGGGAGGGGGGATCACACCGGGGAGCTGTTTTTT

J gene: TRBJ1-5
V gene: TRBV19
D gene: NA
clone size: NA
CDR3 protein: CASSIWGVNQPQHF
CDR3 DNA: TGTGCCAGTAGTATTTGGGGGGTAAATCAGCCCCAGCATTTT

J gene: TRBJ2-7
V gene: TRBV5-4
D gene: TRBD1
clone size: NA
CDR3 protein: CASSLGDRGDEQYF
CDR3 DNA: TGTGCCAGCAGCTTGGGGGACAGGGGGGACGAGCAGTACTTC

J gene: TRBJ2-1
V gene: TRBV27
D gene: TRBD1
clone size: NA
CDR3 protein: CASAIGQGYNEQFF
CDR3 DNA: TGTGCCAGCGCCATTGGACAGGGATACAATGAGCAGTTCTTC

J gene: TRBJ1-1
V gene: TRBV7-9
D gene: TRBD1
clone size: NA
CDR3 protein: CASSADRVGANTEAFF
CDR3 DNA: TGTGCCAGCAGCGCGGACAGGGTCGGGGCGAACACTGAAGCTTTCTTT